This entry lists 23 T cell receptor beta chains sequenced from one sample in a study of cytomegalovirus exposure and HLA in healthy donors. Amplification used 60 Vbeta primers and 13 Jbeta primers. TCRdb's table, derived via immunoSEQ multiplex PCR, lists solely in-frame clones and lacks some. The table lists about 240,000 clones, approximately 80% of them singletons. Sequenced sample: PBMCs. The receptor set was obtained from a woman aged 60-70 years in good health and CMV-seropositive.

The chain joins TRBV4-1 to TRBJ1-2; 8 bases fit TRBD1. The CDR3 consists of 14 residues. After removal of 2 bases from V and 8 bases from J, the junction contained 7 bases not matched to a gene. Germline V gives CDR1 MGHRA, CDR2 YSYEKL. This CDR3 is CASSQQGARRGYTF. The DNA of the CDR3 is TGCGCCAGCAGCCAACAGGGGGCAAGAAGAGGCTACACCTTC.

In its sample, this clone was seen once. The rearrangement uses TRBV20-1 and TRBJ2-7, with D possibly TRBD1 on 5 matching bases. With 6 bases removed from V and 2 bases from J, the gap between germline ends came to 8 bases. The CDR3 is made up of 11 amino acids. CDR1 DFQATT and CDR2 SNEGSKA come from the germline V gene (reference sequence). The DNA for the CDR3 is TGCAGTGCAAAGACAGCCTACGAGCAGTACTTC. Translated: CSAKTAYEQYF.

The V gene is TRBV7-3, the J gene TRBJ1-1; maybe TRBD1 (5 bases). The CDR3 totals 14 residues. Looked up from germline, CDR1 is SGHTA and CDR2 is FQGTGA. Trimming took off 5 bases at V and 2 bases at J, with 12 bases between the two ends. The CDR3 sequence: CASSPPGQNTEAFF. CDR3 bases: TGTGCCAGCAGCCCCCCCGGACAAAACACTGAAGCTTTCTTT. Supplemented by reference TRBV7-3 and TRBJ1-1, the full variable domain reads GAGVSQTPSNKVTEKGKYVELRCDPISGHTALYWYRQSLGQGPEFLIYFQGTGAADDSGLPNDRFFAVRPEGSVSTLKIQRTERGDSAVYLCASSPPGQNTEAFFGQGTRLTVV.

This clone was picked up a small number of times. The J gene is TRBJ2-1, the V gene TRBV6-5; no clear D gene. CDR1 is MNHEY, CDR2 SVGAGI, per germline. The CDR3 has 13 amino acids. The germline V and J ends were trimmed by 5 bases and 4 bases, with 9 bases remaining between them. CDR3 in DNA: TGTGCCAGCAGTCGACTGCGATACAATGAGCAGTTCTTC. It translates to CASSRLRYNEQFF.

In DNA form, the CDR3 reads TGTGCCAGCAGGGACCGGGACAGGGAGGCGCAGTATTTT. Encoded protein: CASRDRDREAQYF. The chain has TRBV27 and TRBJ2-3; TRBD1 matches at 9 bases. CDR1 MNHEY and CDR2 SMNVEV come from the germline V gene (reference sequence). This CDR3 has 13 residues. The V gene end was trimmed by 6 bases and the J gene end by 10 bases; junction bases not matched to a gene: 8.

The chain joins TRBV4-1 to TRBJ2-1; D possibly corresponds to TRBD2 (5 bases). V was trimmed by 0 bases and J by 7 bases, leaving 19 bases between them. The germline gives CDR1 MGHRA, CDR2 YSYEKL. The CDR3 has 17 amino acids. CDR3 in DNA: TGCGCCAGCAGCCAAGATTGGGAACTAGGAAGAAGGAATGAGCAGTTCTTC. Translating it yields CASSQDWELGRRNEQFF.

The chain recombines TRBV5-1 with TRBJ1-5, with D uncertain. The germline V gene encodes CDR1 SGHRS and CDR2 YFSETQ. The CDR3 has 11 residues. Deletions cut 3 bases from V and 9 bases from J, with 7 bases between. CDR3 sequence reads: CASSSSRPQHF. CDR3 DNA sequence: TGCGCCAGCAGCTCAAGCCGGCCCCAGCATTTT.

The rearrangement links TRBV9 to TRBJ2-3; D is undetermined. The CDR3 is 13 residues long. The V gene lost 0 bases and the J gene lost 2 bases, with 4 bases spanning the gap. The germline V gene has CDR1 SGDLS and CDR2 YYNGEE. CDR3 coding DNA: TGTGCCAGCAGCGTAGCTATCACAGATACGCAGTATTTT. Protein: CASSVAITDTQYF.

DNA of the CDR3: TGTGCCAGCCATATGGGGGGGACTGAAGCTTTCTTT. Amino acids: CASHMGGTEAFF. This chain uses TRBV2 with TRBJ1-1, with D possibly matching TRBD1 (5 bases). With 8 bases removed from V and 5 bases from J, the gap between germline ends came to 12 bases. Germline V lookup: CDR1 SNHLY, CDR2 FYNNEI. The CDR3 runs 12 residues. Together with reference TRBV2 and TRBJ1-1, the CDR3 gives the full variable domain: EPEVTQTPSHQVTQMGQEVILRCVPISNHLYFYWYRQILGQKVEFLVSFYNNEISEKSEIFDDQFSVERPDGSNFTLKIRSTKLEDSAMYFCASHMGGTEAFFGQGTRLTVV.

This chain links TRBV11-2 with TRBJ2-7; 9 nucleotides line up with TRBD2. CDR3 length: 15 amino acids. CDR1 SGHAT and CDR2 FQNNGV come from the germline V gene. V shed 1 base and J 3 bases; nucleotides not matched to a gene: 4. The CDR3 spells CASSLGAGGRYEQYF. The CDR3 region has the DNA TGTGCCAGCAGCTTAGGAGCGGGAGGTCGCTACGAGCAGTACTTC.

This clone was counted once. The chain uses TRBV4-1 and TRBJ2-3; 10 bases fit TRBD2. This CDR3 contains 16 residues. V lost 4 bases, J lost 4 bases, and 8 bases stayed unmatched. In germline, CDR1 is MGHRA, CDR2 YSYEKL. The CDR3 DNA sequence: TGCGCCAGCAGCCGAGGCCTAGCGGGAGCCCCAGATACGCAGTATTTT. It specifies CASSRGLAGAPDTQYF.

V is TRBV19 and J is TRBJ1-2; D gene ambiguous. Germline V gene sequence: CDR1 LNHDA, CDR2 SQIVND (reference sequence). V was clipped by 5 bases and J by 3 bases, with 13 bases between them. This CDR3 has 14 residues. The CDR3 coding sequence is TGTGCCAGTAGTGCCCCCGGGAGAGACTATGGCTACACCTTC. As protein: CASSAPGRDYGYTF.

This clone was seen a handful of times. The chain couples TRBV27 to TRBJ1-2, with TRBD1 matching 7 bases. Trimming took 5 bases from V and 7 from J; bases not matched to a gene: 16. This CDR3 contains 16 residues. CDR1 and CDR2 from the germline V gene are MNHEY and SMNVEV (reference sequence). This chain's CDR3 is CASSPRDSFLPGGYTF. CDR3 in DNA: TGTGCCAGCAGTCCGAGGGACAGTTTCCTCCCCGGTGGCTACACCTTC.

The chain is built from TRBV5-4 and TRBJ2-1, with 8 nucleotides matching TRBD2. V was pared by 4 bases and J by 7 bases, with 13 bases of the junction left unmatched. The CDR3 runs to 16 residues. CDR1 is SGHNT and CDR2 is YYREEE in the germline V gene (reference sequence). CDR3 bases: TGTGCCAGCAGCCGGCCCCTTCTAGCGGGCGGGAATGAGCAGTTCTTC. Protein: CASSRPLLAGGNEQFF.

The rearrangement uses TRBV29-1 and TRBJ2-2, with D perhaps matching TRBD1 (6 bases). Germline assignment: CDR1 SQVTM and CDR2 ANQGSEA. The length of the CDR3 is 13 residues. Trimming took 4 bases from V and 4 from J, leaving 10 bases between them. CDR3 coding DNA: TGCAGCGTTGTCAGGGGTACCACCGGGGAGCTGTTTTTT. This translates into CSVVRGTTGELFF.

The chain is built from TRBV27 and TRBJ1-2, with 7 bases lining up with TRBD1. Losses at the gene ends were 6 bases for V and 3 bases for J; bases not matched to a gene: 7. The CDR3 sequence is 14 residues long. Germline-derived CDR1 and CDR2 are MNHEY and SMNVEV (reference sequence). The CDR3 DNA reads as TGTGCCAGCAGAAACACAGGGGACCACTATGGCTACACCTTC. Its protein is CASRNTGDHYGYTF.

The chain carries TRBV28 and TRBJ2-2; 9 nucleotides line up with TRBD1. Germline CDR1 reads MDHEN; CDR2 reads SYDVKM. The CDR3 totals 18 residues. V was clipped by 3 bases and J by 4 bases; unmatched bases: 12. The CDR3 bases are TGTGCCAGCAGTTTTAGGGACAGGGACTACGTTGGCACCGGGGAGCTGTTTTTT. Translated, it gives CASSFRDRDYVGTGELFF.

The J gene is TRBJ1-6, the V gene TRBV6-6; D is ambiguous. CDR1 is MNHNY, CDR2 SVGAGI, per germline (reference sequence). This CDR3 spans 12 amino acids. Trimming pared 5 bases from V and 7 bases from J, leaving 6 bases between. The CDR3 protein is CASSRRNSPLHF. CDR3 coding DNA: TGTGCCAGCAGTCGGAGAAATTCACCCCTCCACTTT.

This chain links TRBV14 with TRBJ1-4; D is unclear. Trimming cost V 3 bases and J 8 bases, with 22 bases left between them. The CDR3 is made up of 17 amino acids. Germline-derived CDR1 and CDR2 are SGHDN and FVKESK. CDR3 nucleotide sequence: TGTGCCAGCAGCCAGGCTTCATTCAGGAAAGGTGGAGAAAAACTGTTTTTT. This gives the protein CASSQASFRKGGEKLFF.

The chain joins TRBV18 to TRBJ2-1; 8 bases agree with TRBD1. The CDR3 covers 14 residues. CDR1 is KGHSH, CDR2 LQKENI, per germline. J lost 7 bases, V lost 8 bases, and 10 bases had no gene match. The CDR3 nucleotides are TGTGCCAGCACGGGACAGGTCCCCGGAAATGAGCAGTTCTTC. Translated: CASTGQVPGNEQFF.

The genes are TRBV30 and TRBJ1-5, with 9 bases matching TRBD1. Losses at the gene ends were 2 bases for V and 3 bases for J; bases not matched to a gene: 8. This CDR3 spans 16 amino acids. Per germline, CDR1 GTSNPN and CDR2 SVGIG (reference sequence). The CDR3 loop reads CAWSKLRTGDNQPQHF. The CDR3 nucleotides read TGTGCCTGGAGTAAGCTTAGGACAGGGGACAATCAGCCCCAGCATTTT.

The V call is TRBV18, the J call TRBJ1-2; the match to TRBD1 covers 7 bases. The CDR3 totals 14 residues. V lost 5 bases and J lost 0; bases outside the gene matches: 3. The germline V gene encodes CDR1 KGHSH and CDR2 LQKENI. Here the CDR3 reads CASSSGTANYGYTF. DNA of the CDR3: TGTGCCAGCTCAAGTGGGACAGCTAACTATGGCTACACCTTC.

The chain joins TRBV4-1 to TRBJ2-3, with 15 bases fitting TRBD2. The junction had 2 bases not matched to a gene; V was cut back by 2 bases and J by 5 bases. CDR1 is MGHRA, CDR2 YSYEKL, per germline. This CDR3 is built from 16 residues. The CDR3 sequence: CASSQRGLAGGDTQYF. The CDR3 DNA reads TGCGCCAGCAGCCAAAGGGGACTAGCGGGAGGAGATACGCAGTATTTT.